What follows are 23 T cell receptor beta chains derived from one specimen sequenced in a study of blood T cell repertoires in COVID-19 (dated by TCRdb to about 2020). Receptors were amplified or captured by the immunoSEQ multiplex PCR assay. This is the immuneACCESS table as TCRdb keeps it, with only in-frame sequences that have V and J called. A part of the clones is gone; compared with another copy, unresolved V genes explain less than half, and the rest is unexplained. Across this sample there are roughly 340,000 clones, with under 95% seen only once. The top ten constitute around 3.5% of the sample. The sequenced material came from peripheral blood. These receptors originate from a young woman who had recovered from COVID-19.

The V call is TRBV24-1, the J call TRBJ2-1; D is possibly TRBD1 (5 bases). There are 12 residues in the CDR3. CDR1 is KGHDR, CDR2 SFDVKD, per germline. Between the trimmed V and J ends, which lost 9 bases and 4 bases, there was a span of 9 bases. CDR3 DNA sequence: TGTGCCACCCGAGACAGATACAATGAGCAGTTCTTC. This gives the protein CATRDRYNEQFF.

The rearrangement joins TRBV30 to TRBJ2-1; D gene ambiguous. CDR1 and CDR2 (germline): GTSNPN, SVGIG (reference sequence). V gave up 0 bases and J gave up 4 bases, with 16 bases separating them. The CDR3 runs to 16 residues. The CDR3 here is CAWSVRGYLDYNEQFF. The CDR3, as DNA: TGTGCCTGGAGTGTACGCGGCTACCTAGATTACAATGAGCAGTTCTTC.

The rearrangement uses TRBV19 and TRBJ2-2; TRBD2 matches at 10 bases. Per germline, CDR1 LNHDA and CDR2 SQIVND (reference sequence). The CDR3 runs 17 residues. With V trimmed by 6 bases and J by 2 bases, 9 bases remained unmatched. The CDR3 bases are TGTGCCAGTAGACTGAGCACTAGCGGGATAAACACCGGGGAGCTGTTTTTT. The encoded protein is CASRLSTSGINTGELFF.

V and J are TRBV4-3 and TRBJ1-4; D remains unclear. The CDR3 consists of 16 residues. The ends were cut back, 2 bases at V and 0 bases at J, with 10 bases in the middle. CDR1 is LGHNA, CDR2 YSLEER, per germline. CDR3 DNA: TGCGCCAGCAGCCAACCTCGGGGAGCAACTAATGAAAAACTGTTTTTT. Amino acids: CASSQPRGATNEKLFF.

The rearrangement links TRBV10-1 to TRBJ1-1; D unclear. Germline V gene sequence: CDR1 WNHNN, CDR2 SYGVQD (reference sequence). This CDR3 spans 15 amino acids. V was pared by 2 bases and J by 4 bases, with 14 bases between. The CDR3, as DNA: TGCGCCAGCAGTGAGCTTTACCGGGGAGGCACTGAAGCTTTCTTT. Translation gives CASSELYRGGTEAFF.

This clone was seen more than once but under ten times. This sample also contains other DNA sequences that code for the same CDR3. This chain connects TRBV27 to TRBJ2-5; a possible D gene is TRBD2 (5 bases). In germline, CDR1 is MNHEY, CDR2 SMNVEV (reference sequence). V was clipped by 2 bases and J by 4 bases, with 11 bases between them. CDR3 length: 14 residues. The CDR3 bases are TGTGCCAGCAGTTTACGTCTAGCAGGAGAGACCCAGTACTTC. Its translation is CASSLRLAGETQYF.

This chain uses TRBV7-9 with TRBJ1-5, with no clear D. This CDR3 contains 14 residues. Between the trimmed V and J ends, which lost 6 bases and 4 bases, there was a span of 13 bases. The V gene's germline CDR1 is SEHNR and CDR2 FQNEAQ (reference sequence). The CDR3 DNA reads as TGTGCCAGCAGTTCAGCCCCCGGGAATCAGCCCCAGCATTTT. As protein: CASSSAPGNQPQHF.

V usage is TRBV5-1 and J usage is TRBJ2-3; possibly TRBD2 for D (6 bases). This CDR3 region has 17 residues. Per germline, CDR1 SGHRS and CDR2 YFSETQ. The germline V and J ends were trimmed by 4 bases and 0 bases, with 18 bases remaining between them. In DNA, the CDR3 is TGCGCCAGCAGCCCGAGCGTAGCGGAGACTAGCACAGATACGCAGTATTTT. Amino acids: CASSPSVAETSTDTQYF.

The V gene is TRBV28, the J gene TRBJ1-2; TRBD1 aligns across 7 bases. From germline, CDR1 is MDHEN and CDR2 SYDVKM. The V gene end was trimmed by 6 bases and the J gene end by 2 bases; junction bases not matched to a gene: 3. The CDR3 has 13 amino acids. The CDR3 DNA reads TGTGCCAGCAGATGGACAGGAAACTATGGCTACACCTTC. It encodes CASRWTGNYGYTF.

A single count supports this clone. The V and J genes are TRBV5-1 and TRBJ2-5; 9 bases match TRBD2. CDR3 length equals 17 residues. Germline trimming cut 0 bases from V and 2 bases from J; bases unmatched to any gene: 8. Germline V CDR1 and CDR2: SGHRS, YFSETQ. DNA of the CDR3: TGCGCCAGCAGCTTGGGGGGGCTAGCGGGACTTCAAGAGACCCAGTACTTC. Protein: CASSLGGLAGLQETQYF.

On this clone: Other DNA sequences from this sample encode an identical CDR3 as well. The chain combines TRBV5-6 with TRBJ1-2; 9 positions agree with TRBD1. With V trimmed by 3 bases and J by 2 bases, 2 bases remained unmatched. CDR1 SGHDT and CDR2 YYEEEE come from the germline V gene. This CDR3 comprises 14 residues. The CDR3 here is CASSSGQGNYGYTF. CDR3 nucleotides: TGTGCCAGCAGCTCAGGACAGGGGAACTATGGCTACACCTTC.

This clone was seen once. This chain uses TRBV3-1 (or the pseudogene TRBV3-2) with TRBJ1-4, with 7 bases matching TRBD1. Germline V gene lookup returns CDR1 LGHDT and CDR2 YNNKEL (reference sequence). The CDR3 consists of 15 residues. V shed 4 bases, J shed 3 bases, and the junction held 5 bases outside the gene matches. As DNA, the CDR3 is TGTGCCAGCAGCCGAAAAGGGGGCCCTAATGAAAAACTGTTTTTT. Protein: CASSRKGGPNEKLFF.

This clone was observed a few times. The chain employs TRBV12-3 or TRBV12-4 and TRBJ1-1; the D gene is possibly TRBD1 (6 bases). V was pared by 1 base and J by 6 bases, with 6 bases between. The CDR3 has 12 residues. The CDR3 bases are TGTGCCAGCAGTTTAGACAGGGCTGAAGCTTTCTTT. It yields the protein CASSLDRAEAFF.

Of note for this clone: Other DNA sequences in this specimen translate into the identical CDR3. This chain connects TRBV5-1 to TRBJ2-3, with 11 bases that match TRBD2. The germline gives CDR1 SGHRS, CDR2 YFSETQ. With V trimmed by 4 bases and J by 2 bases, 6 bases remained unmatched. The length of the CDR3 is 16 residues. The CDR3 loop reads CASSPGLAGLTDTQYF. CDR3 sequence (DNA): TGCGCCAGCAGCCCCGGACTAGCGGGCCTCACAGATACGCAGTATTTT.

The gene calls are TRBV24-1 and TRBJ2-1; D might be TRBD2 (6 bases). This CDR3 is 17 amino acids long. Between the trimmed V and J ends, which lost 2 bases and 4 bases, there was a span of 17 bases. In germline, CDR1 is KGHDR, CDR2 SFDVKD. The CDR3 DNA sequence: TGTGCCACCAGTGATTCAGAAGCGGGCAGTCGGTACAATGAGCAGTTCTTC. Amino acids: CATSDSEAGSRYNEQFF.

CDR3 region: CASRREAADTQYF. The CDR3 DNA reads as TGTGCCAGCAGGCGAGAGGCGGCAGATACGCAGTATTTT. The rearrangement uses TRBV11-2 and TRBJ2-3, with no clear D. CDR3 length: 13 amino acids. Germline CDR1 reads SGHAT; CDR2 reads FQNNGV. Trimming removed 6 bases at V and 4 bases at J, with 11 bases between.

This clone was seen a single time. The chain employs TRBV6-2 or TRBV6-3 and TRBJ1-1, with TRBD1 identical over 8 bases. CDR3 length equals 15 residues. Germline CDR1 and CDR2: MNHEY and SVGEGT. J was trimmed by 1 base and V by 2 bases; bases with no gene match: 3. CDR3 amino acids: CASSYQGAPNTEAFF. The CDR3 nucleotides are TGTGCCAGCAGTTACCAGGGGGCCCCGAACACTGAAGCTTTCTTT.

The gene calls are TRBV10-3 and TRBJ1-1; 9 nucleotides line up with TRBD1. Per germline, CDR1 ENHRY and CDR2 SYGVKD. The CDR3 consists of 18 residues. The junction had 15 bases not matched to a gene; V was cut back by 2 bases and J by 5 bases. For the CDR3, the DNA is TGTGCCATCAGTGAGAGAGTAGGGGGACAGGGACGGGGAACTGAAGCTTTCTTT. Amino acids: CAISERVGGQGRGTEAFF.

This chain connects TRBV24-1 to TRBJ2-5; 10 nucleotides match TRBD2. V gave up 1 base and J gave up 5 bases; unmatched junction bases: 6. CDR1 and CDR2 from the germline V gene are KGHDR and SFDVKD. CDR3 size: 16 residues. CDR3 region: CATSDFRASGSETQYF. For the CDR3, the DNA is TGTGCCACCAGTGATTTTAGGGCTAGCGGGAGCGAGACCCAGTACTTC.

The chain employs TRBV7-8 and TRBJ1-1, with a weak D call TRBD1 (6 bases). The CDR3 sequence is 15 residues long. V dropped 4 bases and J dropped 1 base, with 13 bases sitting between them. Germline V gives CDR1 SGHVS, CDR2 FQNEAQ. CDR3 bases: TGTGCCAGCAGCTCTACAGGGACACCGAACACTGAAGCTTTCTTT. Translating gives CASSSTGTPNTEAFF.

The genes are TRBV6-5 and TRBJ1-1; D not certain. Per the germline V gene, CDR1 is MNHEY and CDR2 is SVGAGI. The V end was cut by 6 bases, the J end by 6 bases, with 17 bases between. This CDR3 is built from 14 residues. The CDR3 loop is CASSRNTPYAEAFF. The CDR3 nucleotides are TGTGCCAGCAGCAGAAATACGCCTTACGCTGAAGCTTTCTTT.

The genes are TRBV29-1 and TRBJ2-1; TRBD2 matches at 11 bases. The length of the CDR3 is 16 residues. Germline CDR1 SQVTM, CDR2 ANQGSEA. With V trimmed by 6 bases and J by 4 bases, 11 bases remained unmatched. The CDR3 spells CSVKAGTSGEYNEQFF. CDR3 bases: TGCAGCGTGAAGGCCGGGACTAGCGGAGAGTACAATGAGCAGTTCTTC.

This clone has just a few counts. This chain links TRBV20-1 with TRBJ2-3; tentative D call: TRBD2 (5 bases). Trimming cost V 3 bases and J 2 bases, with 15 bases left between them. CDR3 length: 15 residues. Looked up from germline, CDR1 is DFQATT and CDR2 is SNEGSKA (reference sequence). The CDR3 DNA follows: TGCAGTGCTAGTCCTGGTAGCGCACTCACAGATACGCAGTATTTT. Its protein is CSASPGSALTDTQYF.